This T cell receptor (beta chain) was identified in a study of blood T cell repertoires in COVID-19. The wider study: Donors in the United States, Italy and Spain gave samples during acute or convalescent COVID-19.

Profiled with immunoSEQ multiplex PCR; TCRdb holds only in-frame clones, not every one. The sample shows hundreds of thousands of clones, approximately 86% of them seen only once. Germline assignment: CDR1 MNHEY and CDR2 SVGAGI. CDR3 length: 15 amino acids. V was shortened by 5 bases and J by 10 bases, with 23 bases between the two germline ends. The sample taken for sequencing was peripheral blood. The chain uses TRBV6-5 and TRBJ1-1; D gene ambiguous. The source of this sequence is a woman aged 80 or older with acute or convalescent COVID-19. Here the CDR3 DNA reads TGTGCCAGCAGTAACCCAGGACTCTCCCTCTGGGGAGCTTTCTTT. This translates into CASSNPGLSLWGAFF.